Listed here are 6 T cell receptor beta chains from one sample, sequenced in a study of OX40 agonist ivuxolimab in advanced cancers. Generated by immunoSEQ multiplex PCR, the TCRdb table keeps only in-frame clones and is missing some. The sample holds about 46,000 clones, about 90% seen once. Here the sequenced sample was CD4+ or CD8+ T cells sorted from blood, taken in a trial of the OX40 agonist ivuxolimab. The receptors come from an adult with an advanced solid tumor such as melanoma, head and neck, liver or kidney cancer.

This clone was observed once. The chain employs TRBV25-1 and TRBJ1-1; possible D gene TRBD1, 5 bases. The CDR3 runs 17 residues. V gave up 1 base and J gave up 4 bases, with 19 bases separating them. Germline V CDR1 and CDR2: MGHDK, SYGVNS. Here the CDR3 reads CASSEWTLGRSSTEAFF. DNA of the CDR3: TGTGCCAGCAGTGAATGGACGTTGGGGCGTTCGAGCACTGAAGCTTTCTTT.

The chain uses TRBV7-9 and TRBJ2-3; 10 nucleotides align to TRBD2. J was trimmed by 4 bases and V by 4 bases; bases with no gene match: 17. Per germline, CDR1 SEHNR and CDR2 FQNEAQ (reference sequence). This CDR3 comprises 19 residues. The CDR3 loop reads CASSSPPTLAGAWADTQYF. The CDR3 region has the DNA TGTGCCAGCAGCTCCCCTCCCACTCTAGCGGGGGCCTGGGCAGATACGCAGTATTTT.

This rearrangement joins TRBV5-1 to TRBJ2-2; unclear D gene. V gave up 1 base and J gave up 5 bases, with 12 bases separating them. The CDR3 is 15 amino acids. CDR1 is SGHRS, CDR2 YFSETQ, per germline. CDR3 in DNA: TGCGCCAGCAGCTTGATGCGCAGAGAAACCGGGGAGCTGTTTTTT. It encodes CASSLMRRETGELFF.

This clone was seen once. The CDR3 DNA reads TGTGCCAGCACACAGGGGACGGGCATGAACACTGAAGCTTTCTTT. Translation gives CASTQGTGMNTEAFF. V and J are TRBV6-4 and TRBJ1-1, with 7 bases fitting TRBD1. Looked up from germline, CDR1 is MRHNA and CDR2 is SNTAGT. The ends lost 7 bases at V and 0 bases at J; junction bases unmatched: 8. CDR3 length equals 15 residues.

This chain links TRBV6-1 with TRBJ2-7; no reliable D call. V dropped 2 bases and J dropped 2 bases, with 16 bases sitting between them. The CDR3 length is 16 residues. Germline CDR1 is MNHNS and CDR2 is SASEGT. CDR3 in DNA: TGTGCCAGCAGTGAACCCTTTCTGGGGAAAACCTACGAGCAGTACTTC. As protein: CASSEPFLGKTYEQYF.

The rearrangement links TRBV7-9 to TRBJ1-4, with D tentatively TRBD1 (5 bases). The CDR3 has 16 amino acids. Trimming shortened V by 1 base and J by 5 bases, and 14 bases separated the two germline ends. CDR1 and CDR2 from the germline V gene are SEHNR and FQNEAQ (reference sequence). In DNA form, the CDR3 reads TGTGCCAGCAGCTTAGTCGCGGGACTGCTAAATGAAAAACTGTTTTTT. Residues: CASSLVAGLLNEKLFF.